The rows below give T cell receptor beta chains drawn from one sample of a study of cytomegalovirus exposure and HLA in healthy donors. Repertoires were generated with immunoSEQ multiplex PCR, while TCRdb's copy carries only in-frame clones and drops some. The sample carries approximately 220,000 clones, approximately 88% recorded once. Sequenced sample: PBMCs. All receptors come from a woman aged 25 to 45 in good health and CMV-seropositive. Each CDR3 is given with its conserved first and last residue. Each record gives: J gene, clone size, D gene, V gene, CDR3 protein, CDR3 DNA. A D gene is named only where the DNA matches it firmly. Some rows mark clone size as missing; the rest say once, few, many or name a class of expanded clone.

J: TRBJ2-4
size: .
D: .
V: TRBV30
CDR3: CAWSSAPIRAKNIQYF
DNA: TGTGCCTGGAGTTCGGCCCCAATTAGAGCCAAAAACATTCAGTACTTC

J: TRBJ1-1
size: .
D: .
V: TRBV27
CDR3: CASSNRGTEAFF
DNA: TGTGCCAGTAGTAATAGGGGCACTGAAGCTTTCTTT

J: TRBJ2-2
size: .
D: TRBD2
V: TRBV27
CDR3: CASSFRGTSGNTGELFF
DNA: TGTGCCAGCAGTTTCCGGGGGACTAGCGGGAACACCGGGGAGCTGTTTTTT

J: TRBJ1-1
size: once
D: .
V: TRBV9
CDR3: CASSARERNTEAFF
DNA: TGTGCCAGCAGCGCCAGGGAGAGGAACACTGAAGCTTTCTTT

J: TRBJ1-3
size: .
D: TRBD1
V: TRBV6-5
CDR3: CASSYNRGVGNTIYF
DNA: TGTGCCAGCAGTTACAACAGGGGTGTAGGAAACACCATATATTTT

J: TRBJ2-5
size: .
D: .
V: TRBV29-1
CDR3: CSAAGGQETQYF
DNA: TGCAGCGCTGCCGGAGGGCAAGAGACCCAGTACTTC

J: TRBJ2-7
size: .
D: TRBD1
V: TRBV9
CDR3: CASSVAGQGYEQYF
DNA: TGTGCCAGCAGCGTAGCCGGACAGGGGTACGAGCAGTACTTC

J: TRBJ2-7
size: .
D: .
V: TRBV2
CDR3: CASSEEGDVGDF
DNA: TGTGCCAGCAGTGAAGAGGGGGATGTTGGGGACTTC

J: TRBJ1-5
size: .
D: .
V: TRBV12-5
CDR3: CASGPPSRHFSNQPQHF
DNA: TGTGCTAGTGGCCCCCCCTCTCGACACTTTAGCAATCAGCCCCAGCATTTT

J: TRBJ2-7
size: many
D: .
V: TRBV6-1
CDR3: CASSGHSGSSYEQYF
DNA: TGTGCCAGCAGTGGGCATTCAGGGAGCTCCTACGAGCAGTACTTC

J: TRBJ1-2
size: .
D: TRBD1
V: TRBV27
CDR3: CASSPGQEGNYGYTF
DNA: TGTGCCAGCAGTCCAGGACAGGAGGGAAACTATGGCTACACCTTC

J: TRBJ1-2
size: .
D: .
V: TRBV4-1
CDR3: CASSQSQLNYGYTF
DNA: TGCGCCAGCAGCCAAAGTCAGCTTAACTATGGCTACACCTTC

J: TRBJ1-4
size: .
D: .
V: TRBV6-5
CDR3: CASSYGVGEKLFF
DNA: TGTGCCAGCAGTTATGGGGTGGGTGAAAAACTGTTTTTT

J: TRBJ1-4
size: .
D: .
V: TRBV18
CDR3: CASSPGSTNEKLFF
DNA: TGTGCCAGCTCACCGGGGAGCACTAATGAAAAACTGTTTTTT

J: TRBJ1-2
size: .
D: TRBD1
V: TRBV29-1
CDR3: CSVRTGSLNGYTF
DNA: TGCAGCGTCCGGACAGGGAGCTTAAATGGCTACACCTTC

J: TRBJ2-7
size: .
D: TRBD1
V: TRBV9
CDR3: CASSPGTVYEQYF
DNA: TGTGCCAGCAGCCCCGGGACAGTCTACGAGCAGTACTTC

J: TRBJ1-1
size: .
D: .
V: TRBV29-1
CDR3: CSVGGGTNTEAFF
DNA: TGCAGCGTTGGTGGAGGGACTAACACTGAAGCTTTCTTT

J: TRBJ2-6
size: .
D: .
V: TRBV19
CDR3: CASSIRIGVGANVLTF
DNA: TGTGCCAGTAGTATTAGGATAGGGGTCGGGGCCAACGTCCTGACTTTC

J: TRBJ2-5
size: .
D: TRBD2
V: TRBV9
CDR3: CASSGTLAGGETQYF
DNA: TGTGCCAGCAGCGGGACTCTAGCGGGAGGTGAGACCCAGTACTTC

J: TRBJ1-1
size: .
D: TRBD1
V: TRBV6-5
CDR3: CASSSRTGGITEAFF
DNA: TGTGCCAGCAGTTCACGGACAGGGGGGATCACTGAAGCTTTCTTT

J: TRBJ2-5
size: .
D: .
V: TRBV27
CDR3: CASSLGLRGGGQETQYF
DNA: TGTGCCAGCAGTTTAGGGTTACGCGGGGGCGGTCAAGAGACCCAGTACTTC

J: TRBJ1-2
size: .
D: .
V: TRBV6-5
CDR3: CASSLDGSYGYTF
DNA: TGTGCCAGCAGTTTGGACGGTAGCTATGGCTACACCTTC

J: TRBJ2-1
size: once
D: TRBD2
V: TRBV4-3
CDR3: CASSQEQTSGRVSYNEQFF
DNA: TGCGCCAGCAGCCAAGAACAAACTAGCGGGAGGGTTTCCTACAATGAGCAGTTCTTC

J: TRBJ2-1
size: .
D: TRBD1
V: TRBV9
CDR3: CASSPPSGQGVRSEQFF
DNA: TGTGCCAGCAGCCCACCTTCGGGACAGGGGGTGAGAAGTGAGCAGTTCTTC

J: TRBJ1-5
size: once
D: .
V: TRBV19
CDR3: CASSIGGQPQHF
DNA: TGTGCCAGTAGTATAGGTGGTCAGCCCCAGCATTTT

J: TRBJ2-5
size: .
D: .
V: TRBV5-1
CDR3: CASSVGTWETQYF
DNA: TGCGCCAGCAGCGTCGGGACTTGGGAGACCCAGTACTTC

J: TRBJ2-1
size: .
D: TRBD2
V: TRBV27
CDR3: CASSLPGLGPPNEQFF
DNA: TGTGCCAGCAGTTTACCGGGACTAGGTCCCCCCAATGAGCAGTTCTTC

J: TRBJ2-1
size: .
D: TRBD1
V: TRBV6-5
CDR3: CASSYDRATYNEQFF
DNA: TGTGCCAGCAGTTACGACAGGGCAACCTACAATGAGCAGTTCTTC

J: TRBJ1-1
size: few
D: .
V: TRBV30
CDR3: CAWTGWNTEAFF
DNA: TGTGCCTGGACCGGGTGGAACACTGAAGCTTTCTTT